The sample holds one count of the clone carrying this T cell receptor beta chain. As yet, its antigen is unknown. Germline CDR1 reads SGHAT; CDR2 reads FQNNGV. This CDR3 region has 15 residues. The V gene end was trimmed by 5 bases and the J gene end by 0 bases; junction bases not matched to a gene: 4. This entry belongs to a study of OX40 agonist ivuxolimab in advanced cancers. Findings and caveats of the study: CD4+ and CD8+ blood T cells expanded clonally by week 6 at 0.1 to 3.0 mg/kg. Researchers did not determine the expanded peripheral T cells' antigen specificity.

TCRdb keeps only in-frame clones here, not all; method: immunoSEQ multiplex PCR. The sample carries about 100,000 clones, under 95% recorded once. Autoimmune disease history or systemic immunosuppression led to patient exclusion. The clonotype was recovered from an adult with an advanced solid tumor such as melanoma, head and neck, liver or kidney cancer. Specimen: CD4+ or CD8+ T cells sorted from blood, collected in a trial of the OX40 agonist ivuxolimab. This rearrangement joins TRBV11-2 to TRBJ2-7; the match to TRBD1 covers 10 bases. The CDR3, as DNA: TGTGCCAGCAGCCGGGGACAGGGGCCCTCCTACGAGCAGTACTTC. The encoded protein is CASSRGQGPSYEQYF.